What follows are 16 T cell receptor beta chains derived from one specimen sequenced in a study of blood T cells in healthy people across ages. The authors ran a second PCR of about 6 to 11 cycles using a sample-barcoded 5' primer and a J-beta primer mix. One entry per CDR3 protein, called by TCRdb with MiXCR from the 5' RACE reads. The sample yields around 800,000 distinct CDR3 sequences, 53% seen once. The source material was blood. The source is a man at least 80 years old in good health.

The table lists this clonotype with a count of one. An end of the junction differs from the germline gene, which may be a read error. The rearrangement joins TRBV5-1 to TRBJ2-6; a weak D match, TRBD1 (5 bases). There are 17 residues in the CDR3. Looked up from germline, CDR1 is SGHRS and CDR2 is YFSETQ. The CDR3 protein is CASSPPRANSGANVLTF. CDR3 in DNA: TGCGCCAGCAGCCCGCCCCGGGCTAACTCTGGGGCCAACGTCCTGACTTTT.

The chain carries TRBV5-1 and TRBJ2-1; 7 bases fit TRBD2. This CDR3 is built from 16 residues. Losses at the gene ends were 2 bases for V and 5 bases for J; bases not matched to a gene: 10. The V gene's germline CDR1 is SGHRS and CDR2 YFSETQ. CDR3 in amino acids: CASSLPGASGNNEQFF. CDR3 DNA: TGCGCCAGCAGCTTACCCGGGGCTAGCGGAAACAATGAGCAGTTCTTC.

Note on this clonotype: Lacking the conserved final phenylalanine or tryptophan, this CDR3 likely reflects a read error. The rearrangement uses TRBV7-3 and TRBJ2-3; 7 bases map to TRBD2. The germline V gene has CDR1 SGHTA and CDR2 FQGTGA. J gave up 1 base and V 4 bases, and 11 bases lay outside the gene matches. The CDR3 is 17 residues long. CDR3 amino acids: CASSYGPPSGGTDTQYL. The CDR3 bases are TGTGCCAGCAGCTACGGCCCTCCCAGCGGGGGCACAGATACGCAGTATTTA.

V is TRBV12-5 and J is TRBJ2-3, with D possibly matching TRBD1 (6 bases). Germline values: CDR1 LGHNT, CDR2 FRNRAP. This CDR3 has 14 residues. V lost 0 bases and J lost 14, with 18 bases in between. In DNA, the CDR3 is TGTGCTAGTGGTTTGGTAGGACAGCACAGATACGCGTATTTT. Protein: CASGLVGQHRYAYF.

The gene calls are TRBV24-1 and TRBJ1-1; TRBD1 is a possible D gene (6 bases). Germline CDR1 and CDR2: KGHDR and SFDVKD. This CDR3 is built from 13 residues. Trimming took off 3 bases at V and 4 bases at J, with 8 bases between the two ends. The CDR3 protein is CATSDRGGTEAFF. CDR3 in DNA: TGTGCCACCAGTGATAGAGGGGGCACTGAAGCTTTCTTT.

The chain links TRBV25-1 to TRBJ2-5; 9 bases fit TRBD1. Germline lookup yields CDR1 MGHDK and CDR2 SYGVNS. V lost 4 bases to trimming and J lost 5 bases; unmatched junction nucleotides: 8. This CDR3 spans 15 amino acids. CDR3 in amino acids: CASSAPGTGSETQYF. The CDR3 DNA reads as TGTGCCAGCAGTGCCCCCGGGACAGGGAGCGAGACCCAGTACTTC.

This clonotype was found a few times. CDR3 loop: CASSKEGSGGAYEQYF. The CDR3, as DNA: TGTGCCAGCAGCAAAGAGGGTAGCGGGGGAGCTTACGAGCAGTACTTC. The chain recombines TRBV21-1 with TRBJ2-7; the table's D call, TRBD2, was not checked against the DNA. TRBV21-1 is flagged as a pseudogene. This CDR3 is built from 16 residues.

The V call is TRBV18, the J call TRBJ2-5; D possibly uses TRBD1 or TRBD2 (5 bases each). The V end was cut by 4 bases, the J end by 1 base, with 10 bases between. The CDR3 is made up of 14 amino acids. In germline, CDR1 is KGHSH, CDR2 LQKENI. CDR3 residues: CASSRGSRQETQYF. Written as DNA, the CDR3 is TGTGCCAGCTCACGGGGGTCCCGCCAAGAGACCCAGTACTTC.

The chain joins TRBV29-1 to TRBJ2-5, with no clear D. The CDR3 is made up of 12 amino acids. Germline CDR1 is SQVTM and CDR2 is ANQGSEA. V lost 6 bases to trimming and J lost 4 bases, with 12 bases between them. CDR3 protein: CSVAPGVETQYF. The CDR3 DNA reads TGCAGCGTAGCACCTGGGGTAGAGACCCAGTACTTC.

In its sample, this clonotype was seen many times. The CDR3 region has the DNA TGCAGTGTCCTACTAGCCAAAAACATTCAGTACTTC. It codes for CSVLLAKNIQYF. This chain links TRBV20-1 with TRBJ2-4; D call uncertain. CDR1 is DFQATT, CDR2 SNEGSKA, per germline (reference sequence). V gave up 7 bases and J gave up 0 bases, with 7 bases separating them. This CDR3 comprises 12 residues.

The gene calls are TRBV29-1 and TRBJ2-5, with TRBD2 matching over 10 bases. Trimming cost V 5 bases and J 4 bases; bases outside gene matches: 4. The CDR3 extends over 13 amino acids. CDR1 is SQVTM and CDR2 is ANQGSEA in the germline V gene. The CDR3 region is CSVLAGVGETQYF. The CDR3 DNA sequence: TGCAGCGTTCTAGCGGGAGTCGGAGAGACCCAGTACTTC. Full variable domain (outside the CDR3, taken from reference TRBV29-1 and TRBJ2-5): SAVISQKPSRDICQRGTSLTIQCQVDSQVTMMFWYRQQPGQSLTLIATANQGSEATYESGFVIDKFPISRPNLTFSTLTVSNMSPEDSSIYLCSVLAGVGETQYFGPGTRLLVL.

Here the CDR3 reads CASGRITSGRRETQYF. The CDR3 nucleotides read TGTGCTAGTGGCCGTATTACTAGCGGGAGACGGGAGACCCAGTACTTC. V gene TRBV12-5 combines with J gene TRBJ2-5; 11 bases are a match to TRBD2. Germline assignment: CDR1 LGHNT and CDR2 FRNRAP. The CDR3 runs to 16 residues. Trimming at V came to 6 bases and at J to 5 bases, leaving 11 bases not matched to a gene. Combining the CDR3 with reference TRBV12-5 and TRBJ2-5 gives the whole variable domain DARVTQTPRHKVTEMGQEVTMRCQPILGHNTVFWYRQTMMQGLELLAYFRNRAPLDDSGMPKDRFSAEMPDATLATLKIQPSEPRDSAVYFCASGRITSGRRETQYFGPGTRLLVL.

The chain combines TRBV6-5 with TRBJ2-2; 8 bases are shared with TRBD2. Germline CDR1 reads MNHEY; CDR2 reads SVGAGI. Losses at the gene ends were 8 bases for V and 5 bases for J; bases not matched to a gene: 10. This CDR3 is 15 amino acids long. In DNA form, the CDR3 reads TGTGCCAGCGGTGGGAGCGGGAGCGGTACCGGGGAGCTGTTTTTT. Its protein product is CASGGSGSGTGELFF.

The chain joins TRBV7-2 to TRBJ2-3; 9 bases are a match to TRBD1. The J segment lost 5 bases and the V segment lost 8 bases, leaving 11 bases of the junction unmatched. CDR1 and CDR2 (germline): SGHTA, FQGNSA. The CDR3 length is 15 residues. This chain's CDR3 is CASGTPDRGIDTQYF. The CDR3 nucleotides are TGTGCCAGCGGCACCCCGGACAGGGGTATAGATACGCAGTATTTT. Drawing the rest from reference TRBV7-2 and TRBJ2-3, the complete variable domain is GAGVSQSPSNKVTEKGKDVELRCDPISGHTALYWYRQSLGQGLEFLIYFQGNSAPDKSGLPSDRFSAERTGGSVSTLTIQRTQQEDSAVYLCASGTPDRGIDTQYFGPGTRLTVL.

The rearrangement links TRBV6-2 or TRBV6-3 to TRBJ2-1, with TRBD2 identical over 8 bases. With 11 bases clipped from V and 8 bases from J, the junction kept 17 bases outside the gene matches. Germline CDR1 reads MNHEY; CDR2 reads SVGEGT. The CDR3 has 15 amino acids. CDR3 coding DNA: TGTGCCGGGGCCGGGTCGGGGACTAGTATCTATGAGCAGTTCTTC. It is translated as CAGAGSGTSIYEQFF.

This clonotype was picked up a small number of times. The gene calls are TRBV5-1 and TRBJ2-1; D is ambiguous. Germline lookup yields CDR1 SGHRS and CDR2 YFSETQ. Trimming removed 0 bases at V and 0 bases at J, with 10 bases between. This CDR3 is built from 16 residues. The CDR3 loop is CASSLGHLGSYNEQFF. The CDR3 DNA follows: TGCGCCAGCAGCTTGGGGCACCTTGGCTCCTACAATGAGCAGTTCTTC.